The clone carrying this T cell receptor (beta chain) was seen more than once but under ten times. The target antigen is unknown. One end of the junction is discordant with germline, which a read error may explain. The record originates from a study of cytotoxic CD8 clonotypes in ibrutinib-treated CLL. Looking at the study overall: The study recorded mean values of 255,043 productive templates and 94,082 productive rearrangements per sample. Study-wide points: Baseline clonality, higher than in age-matched healthy donors, tracked circulating CD8+ T-cell counts. Sustained-remission and progressing patients diverged in sampling times.

This CDR3 comprises 14 residues. Germline assignment: CDR1 MNHEY and CDR2 SVGAGI. Assay used: immunoSEQ multiplex PCR; TCRdb lists only in-frame clones, some missing. The sample has about 250,000 clones, around three quarters seen once. The sequences come from PBMCs, collected after 24 months of ibrutinib treatment. This receptor was obtained from a human donor with chronic lymphocytic leukemia. This chain connects TRBV6-5 to TRBJ1-2; 8 bases map to TRBD1. The CDR3 DNA sequence: TGTGCCAGCAGCTACTGGACAGGGTTTACGGGCTACACCTTC. Translated, it gives CASSYWTGFTGYTF.